These 5 T cell receptor beta chains came from one sample sequenced in a study of blood T cell repertoires in COVID-19. Using immunoSEQ multiplex PCR, the repertoire was profiled, and TCRdb retains in-frame clones only, with some absent. The repertoire holds tens of thousands of clones, with approximately 87% as singletons. The source material was peripheral blood. The receptors were sampled from a woman of 80 years or more with acute or convalescent COVID-19.

This chain links TRBV5-4 with TRBJ1-2; weak D call: TRBD1 (6 bases). The germline CDR1 and CDR2 sequences are SGHNT and YYREEE (reference sequence). Deletions cut 8 bases from V and 0 bases from J, with 20 bases between. This CDR3 is built from 16 residues. The CDR3 spells CASQPGQGPSNYGYTF. The CDR3 bases are TGTGCCAGTCAACCGGGACAAGGCCCTTCTAACTATGGCTACACCTTC.

This chain connects TRBV11-2 to TRBJ2-7; D remains unclear. This CDR3 is built from 13 residues. Germline-derived CDR1 and CDR2 are SGHAT and FQNNGV. With 5 bases removed from V and 1 base from J, the gap between germline ends came to 9 bases. The chain's CDR3 is CASSPPGSYEQYF. The CDR3 DNA follows: TGTGCCAGCAGCCCACCCGGGTCCTACGAGCAGTACTTC.

This sequence joins TRBV7-2 and TRBJ2-3; maybe TRBD2 (6 bases). Germline V gives CDR1 SGHTA, CDR2 FQGNSA. The CDR3 spans 15 residues. Trimming pared 2 bases from V and 4 bases from J, leaving 13 bases between. In DNA, the CDR3 is TGTGCCAGCAGCTTAAGGTCCCTAGCGTCAGATACGCAGTATTTT. It is translated as CASSLRSLASDTQYF.

This chain uses TRBV9 with TRBJ1-5; D not certain. CDR1 and CDR2 from the germline V gene are SGDLS and YYNGEE. V shed 0 bases and J shed 1 base, with 8 bases lying between them. CDR3 length: 15 amino acids. CDR3 nucleotide sequence: TGTGCCAGCAGCGTAGGAGGGTCAAGCAATCAGCCCCAGCATTTT. Translating gives CASSVGGSSNQPQHF.

The CDR3: CASSSSPTGRETQYF. CDR3 nucleotide sequence: TGCGCCAGCAGCTCGTCCCCGACAGGGAGGGAGACCCAGTACTTC. The chain combines TRBV5-1 with TRBJ2-5; maybe TRBD1 (7 bases). This CDR3 spans 15 amino acids. The V and J ends lost 3 bases and 5 bases respectively, with 17 bases between them. Germline V gene lookup returns CDR1 SGHRS and CDR2 YFSETQ.